These 24 T cell receptor beta chains share one sample of origin, sequenced in a study of blood T cell repertoires in COVID-19. This table comes from immunoSEQ multiplex PCR, and its TCRdb copy is limited to in-frame clones, with some not included. The sample has about 210,000 clones; just under 90% are singletons. The specimen sequenced was PBMCs or T cells enriched from blood (not recorded which). These receptors were taken from a man younger than 45 who had recovered from COVID-19.

V usage is TRBV7-2 and J usage is TRBJ1-3; TRBD1 is a possible D gene (6 bases). This CDR3 is 15 amino acids long. Trimming took 1 base from V and 0 from J, leaving 7 bases between them. Per germline, CDR1 SGHTA and CDR2 FQGNSA. The CDR3 sequence is CASSLDRVSGNTIYF. The DNA for the CDR3 is TGTGCCAGCAGCTTAGACAGGGTCTCTGGAAACACCATATATTTT.

CDR3: CASSTTGSGETQYF. In DNA form, the CDR3 reads TGTGCCAGTAGTACTACAGGGTCCGGGGAGACCCAGTACTTC. The rearrangement joins TRBV19 to TRBJ2-5; D is possibly TRBD1 (6 bases). CDR3 length: 14 residues. Trimming pared 4 bases from V and 5 bases from J, leaving 14 bases between. The germline CDR1 and CDR2 sequences are LNHDA and SQIVND (reference sequence).

J is TRBJ2-7 and V is TRBV5-1; TRBD1 aligns across 10 bases. Trimming cost V 4 bases and J 4 bases; bases outside gene matches: 5. Germline V gives CDR1 SGHRS, CDR2 YFSETQ. The CDR3 contains 14 residues. CDR3 residues: CASSGAGQGYEQYF. CDR3 sequence (DNA): TGCGCCAGCAGCGGGGCGGGACAGGGGTACGAGCAGTACTTC.

The V gene is TRBV11-1, the J gene TRBJ2-3; TRBD2 agrees at 11 bases. V trimming: 5 bases; J trimming: 0 bases; junction bases outside the gene matches: 4. The CDR3 consists of 16 residues. The germline CDR1 and CDR2 sequences are SGHAT and FQDESV (reference sequence). The CDR3 loop reads CASSPRLAGSTDTQYF. The CDR3 nucleotides read TGTGCCAGCAGCCCGAGACTAGCGGGAAGCACAGATACGCAGTATTTT.

The CDR3 DNA is TGCGCCAGCAGTTCGAGGACCGGGGAGCTGTTTTTT. As protein: CASSSRTGELFF. The chain links TRBV10-1 to TRBJ2-2; D remains unclear. The germline V gene encodes CDR1 WNHNN and CDR2 SYGVQD (reference sequence). V lost 5 bases and J lost 5, with 6 bases in between. The CDR3 sequence is 12 residues long.

This chain's CDR3 is CASSQPGDPYEQYF. For the CDR3, the DNA is TGTGCCAGCAGCCAACCCGGGGATCCCTACGAGCAGTACTTC. The chain is built from TRBV4-2 and TRBJ2-7; weak D call: TRBD2 (5 bases). Between the trimmed V and J ends, which lost 2 bases and 2 bases, there was a span of 10 bases. CDR1 LGHNA and CDR2 YNFKEQ come from the germline V gene. The CDR3 loop spans 14 amino acids.

The V gene is TRBV6-2 or TRBV6-3, the J gene TRBJ2-7; no firm D call. The germline V gene has CDR1 MNHEY and CDR2 SVGEGT. V was shortened by 2 bases and J by 7 bases, with 6 bases between the two germline ends. The CDR3 runs 11 residues. The CDR3 region has the DNA TGTGCCAGCAGTTACCATAGTGAGCAGTACTTC. As protein: CASSYHSEQYF.

The chain is built from TRBV27 and TRBJ1-2; perhaps TRBD1 as D (6 bases). Trimming shortened V by 9 bases and J by 4 bases, and 15 bases separated the two germline ends. The germline V gene encodes CDR1 MNHEY and CDR2 SMNVEV (reference sequence). The CDR3 covers 13 residues. The DNA for the CDR3 is TGTGCCAGTCAAAGTAGGGGGGGCTATGGCTACACCTTC. Protein sequence: CASQSRGGYGYTF.

This chain links TRBV6-4 with TRBJ2-3; D gene unclear. Trimming removed 5 bases at V and 0 bases at J, with 6 bases between. CDR1 MRHNA and CDR2 SNTAGT come from the germline V gene. The CDR3 totals 13 residues. CDR3 region: CASSQMSTDTQYF. The DNA of the CDR3 is TGTGCCAGCAGTCAGATGAGCACAGATACGCAGTATTTT.

The V gene is TRBV28, the J gene TRBJ2-7; the match to TRBD1 covers 7 bases. Looked up from germline, CDR1 is MDHEN and CDR2 is SYDVKM. CDR3 length equals 14 residues. J was trimmed by 0 bases and V by 10 bases; bases with no gene match: 9. DNA for the CDR3: TGTGCCACATACGACAGGGTGGCCTCCTACGAGCAGTACTTC. Protein sequence: CATYDRVASYEQYF.

The genes are TRBV9 and TRBJ2-2; D is unclear. The germline V gene has CDR1 SGDLS and CDR2 YYNGEE. This CDR3 spans 17 amino acids. Deletions cut 4 bases from V and 0 bases from J, with 16 bases between. The CDR3 DNA sequence: TGTGCCAGCAGCCGCCCCACAGCATCTTCGAACACCGGGGAGCTGTTTTTT. Protein sequence: CASSRPTASSNTGELFF.

V gene TRBV30 combines with J gene TRBJ1-1; D unresolved. This CDR3 has 14 residues. V was cut by 5 bases and J by 4 bases, with 17 bases left in between. CDR1 and CDR2 from the germline V gene are GTSNPN and SVGIG (reference sequence). CDR3 coding DNA: TGTGCCTGGGGCCGACCGGGGAGCGGCACTGAAGCTTTCTTT. Translating it yields CAWGRPGSGTEAFF.

V is TRBV9 and J is TRBJ1-2, with 9 nucleotides matching TRBD1. The CDR3 loop spans 13 amino acids. The germline CDR1 and CDR2 sequences are SGDLS and YYNGEE. V lost 3 bases and J lost 6; bases outside the gene matches: 3. The CDR3 is CASSGRTGDGYTF. CDR3 DNA sequence: TGTGCCAGCAGCGGGAGGACAGGGGATGGCTACACCTTC.

The chain carries TRBV30 and TRBJ1-5, with 7 positions matching TRBD1. Germline-derived CDR1 and CDR2 are GTSNPN and SVGIG (reference sequence). V was clipped by 1 base and J by 5 bases; unmatched bases: 2. This CDR3 spans 13 amino acids. Here the CDR3 reads CAWSGQGDQPQHF. The CDR3 DNA follows: TGTGCCTGGAGTGGGCAGGGGGATCAGCCCCAGCATTTT.

The V gene is TRBV6-4, the J gene TRBJ2-1, with 10 bases aligning to TRBD2. This CDR3 has 14 residues. Germline V gene sequence: CDR1 MRHNA, CDR2 SNTAGT. Trimming took 0 bases from V and 9 from J; bases not matched to a gene: 2. The CDR3 loop is CASSDSGTSAEQFF. For the CDR3, the DNA is TGTGCCAGCAGTGACTCGGGGACTAGCGCTGAGCAGTTCTTC.

This clone was counted between two and nine times. The chain links TRBV7-2 to TRBJ2-2, with 7 nucleotides matching TRBD1. V was clipped by 2 bases and J by 6 bases; unmatched bases: 12. In germline, CDR1 is SGHTA, CDR2 FQGNSA. This CDR3 is 17 amino acids long. DNA of the CDR3: TGTGCCAGCAGCTTACCCGAGAAACAGGGGCGGGCCGGGGAGCTGTTTTTT. Residues: CASSLPEKQGRAGELFF.

The chain is built from TRBV4-1 and TRBJ2-2, with 7 bases lining up with TRBD1. The CDR3 length is 15 residues. Germline V gene sequence: CDR1 MGHRA, CDR2 YSYEKL. V lost 3 bases to trimming and J lost 5 bases; unmatched junction nucleotides: 6. This CDR3 is CASSHGDRATGELFF. CDR3 sequence (DNA): TGCGCCAGCAGCCATGGTGACAGGGCTACCGGGGAGCTGTTTTTT.

The rearrangement links TRBV11-2 to TRBJ2-7, with 7 bases identical to TRBD2. The CDR3 has 17 amino acids. CDR1 and CDR2 from the germline V gene are SGHAT and FQNNGV. The V segment lost 6 bases and the J segment 0 bases; nucleotides outside the gene matches: 14. CDR3 protein: CASRHPGSGHSSYEQYF. CDR3 nucleotide sequence: TGTGCCAGCAGACACCCGGGTAGCGGGCATAGCTCCTACGAGCAGTACTTC.

The chain recombines TRBV27 with TRBJ2-7; a possible D gene is TRBD1 (6 bases). Germline CDR1 MNHEY, CDR2 SMNVEV (reference sequence). The CDR3 consists of 14 residues. Trimming took 5 bases from V and 3 from J, leaving 14 bases between them. CDR3: CASSQDSGFYEQYF. CDR3 sequence (DNA): TGTGCCAGCAGTCAGGACAGCGGATTCTACGAGCAGTACTTC.

The V call is TRBV23-1, the J call TRBJ2-4, with TRBD1 as a possible D gene (6 bases). TRBV23-1 carries the ORF label, with uncertain function. The CDR3 runs 16 residues. V lost 8 bases and J lost 3, with 20 bases in between. The CDR3 DNA sequence: TGCGCCAGCTCGCCCCGGGACAAGCGTGACAAAAACATTCAGTACTTC. This encodes CASSPRDKRDKNIQYF.

The J gene is TRBJ1-5, the V gene TRBV6-1, with 7 bases fitting TRBD1. Germline lookup yields CDR1 MNHNS and CDR2 SASEGT. V was pared by 2 bases and J by 3 bases, with 7 bases of the junction left unmatched. The CDR3 extends over 16 amino acids. The CDR3 DNA is TGTGCCAGCAGTGAAAGAGGACAGGCTATCAATCAGCCCCAGCATTTT. This codes for CASSERGQAINQPQHF.

This clone was seen only once. The V call is TRBV4-1, the J call TRBJ2-7; D ambiguous. Trimming pared 0 bases from V and 4 bases from J, leaving 4 bases between. The germline V gene has CDR1 MGHRA and CDR2 YSYEKL. The CDR3 is made up of 12 amino acids. DNA for the CDR3: TGCGCCAGCAGCCAAGATCGGTACGAGCAGTACTTC. Amino acids: CASSQDRYEQYF.

There are a few counts of this clone. The V call is TRBV25-1, the J call TRBJ1-2; 8 bases align to TRBD1. Germline CDR1 reads MGHDK; CDR2 reads SYGVNS. V lost 5 bases, J lost 14 bases, and 7 bases stayed unmatched. This CDR3 comprises 11 residues. CDR3 protein: CASSLKDRVTF. The CDR3 DNA reads TGTGCCAGCAGTCTAAAGGACAGGGTGACCTTC.

The V and J genes are TRBV3-1 (or the pseudogene TRBV3-2) and TRBJ1-3, with 10 bases identical to TRBD1. There are 17 residues in the CDR3. Germline CDR1 and CDR2: LGHDT and YNNKEL (reference sequence). V was clipped by 2 bases and J by 2 bases; unmatched bases: 6. CDR3 protein: CASSQPLTGGPGNTIYF. In nucleotides, the CDR3 is TGTGCCAGCAGCCAACCACTGACAGGGGGCCCTGGAAACACCATATATTTT.